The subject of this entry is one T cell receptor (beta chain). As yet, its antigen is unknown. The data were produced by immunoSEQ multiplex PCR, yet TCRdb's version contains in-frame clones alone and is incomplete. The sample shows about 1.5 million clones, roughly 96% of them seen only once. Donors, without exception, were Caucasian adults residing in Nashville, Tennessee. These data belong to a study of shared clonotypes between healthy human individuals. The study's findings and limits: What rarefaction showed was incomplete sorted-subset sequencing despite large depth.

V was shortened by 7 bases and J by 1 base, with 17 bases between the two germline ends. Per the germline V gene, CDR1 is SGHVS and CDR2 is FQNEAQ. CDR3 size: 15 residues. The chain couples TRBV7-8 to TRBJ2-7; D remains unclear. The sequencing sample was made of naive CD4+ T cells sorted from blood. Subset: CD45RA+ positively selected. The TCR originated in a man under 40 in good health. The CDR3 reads CASTRPQLESYEQYF. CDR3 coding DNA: TGTGCCAGCACACGACCCCAGTTAGAGTCCTACGAGCAGTACTTC.